Listed here are 15 T cell receptor beta chains from one sample, sequenced in a study of neurological immune-mediated disorders. TCRdb re-derived calls from the 5' RACE reads in MiXCR, one entry per CDR3 protein. The table records roughly 52,000 distinct CDR3 sequences, less than 4% of them present only once. Material for sequencing was PBMCs. The receptors originated from a man aged 55 to 70 with multiple sclerosis.

This clonotype was seen at least ten times. This chain uses TRBV7-2 with TRBJ1-5; D call uncertain. The germline V gene has CDR1 SGHTA and CDR2 FQGNSA. V was clipped by 1 base and J by 7 bases, with 14 bases between them. CDR3 length equals 15 residues. DNA of the CDR3: TGTGCCAGCAGCTTAGGAGGCCAGCCCGGGCAGCCCCAGCATTTT. It specifies CASSLGGQPGQPQHF.

This chain uses TRBV12-3 or TRBV12-4 with TRBJ1-3; no clear D gene. The V end was cut by 10 bases, the J end by 12 bases, with 22 bases between. The CDR3 is made up of 13 amino acids. In nucleotides, the CDR3 is TGTGCCACCGATCGTCTCTCTGGAAAAAACATATATTTT. It yields the protein CATDRLSGKNIYF.

This clonotype has ten or more counts. The chain links TRBV5-1 to TRBJ2-5; D is perhaps TRBD2 (6 bases). The germline CDR1 and CDR2 sequences are SGHRS and YFSETQ. Trimming stripped 4 bases from V and 0 bases from J, with 16 bases between. The CDR3 is made up of 16 amino acids. CDR3 residues: CASSQGGFADQETQYF. The CDR3 region has the DNA TGCGCCAGCAGCCAAGGAGGGTTCGCGGACCAAGAGACCCAGTACTTC.

This clonotype was recorded many times. This chain joins TRBV20-1 and TRBJ2-2; 9 bases are a match to TRBD2. V lost 2 bases to trimming and J lost 4 bases; unmatched junction nucleotides: 8. Per the germline V gene, CDR1 is DFQATT and CDR2 is SNEGSKA (reference sequence). The CDR3 totals 16 residues. CDR3 sequence reads: CSARLSGRSLTGELFF. For the CDR3, the DNA is TGCAGTGCTAGACTTAGCGGGAGATCCCTCACCGGGGAGCTGTTTTTT.

Worth noting for this clonotype: A read error may be the cause here, since a much bigger clone is one base away. The CDR3 nucleotides are TGCAGTGCTAGACACCTCCGACAGGGTTTGAATTCACCCCTCCACTTT. Protein: CSARHLRQGLNSPLHF. V is TRBV20-1 and J is TRBJ1-6; TRBD1 aligns across 7 bases. Germline V gene data show CDR1 as DFQATT and CDR2 as SNEGSKA (reference sequence). V was clipped by 2 bases and J by 7 bases; unmatched bases: 11. The CDR3 length is 16 residues.

This clonotype was seen a few times. The V and J genes are TRBV20-1 and TRBJ2-2; D is uncertain. The CDR3 contains 12 residues. V lost 2 bases and J lost 6, with 7 bases in between. CDR1 is DFQATT and CDR2 is SNEGSKA in the germline V gene (reference sequence). The CDR3 region has the DNA TGCAGTGCTAGACCCGGGCCCGGGGAGCTGTTTTTT. Translating it yields CSARPGPGELFF.

This clonotype was counted only a few times. The chain employs TRBV28 and TRBJ2-1; 9 bases match TRBD2. With V trimmed by 6 bases and J by 6 bases, 15 bases remained unmatched. CDR3 size: 17 residues. Per germline, CDR1 MDHEN and CDR2 SYDVKM. DNA for the CDR3: TGTGCCAGCAGCGGGGGGGGAGCTAGCGGGATAAGCAATGAGCAGTTCTTC. Its translation is CASSGGGASGISNEQFF.

The rearrangement uses TRBV7-9 and TRBJ1-2; 9 bases fit TRBD1. V gave up 3 bases and J gave up 8 bases; unmatched junction bases: 7. Germline V gene data show CDR1 as SEHNR and CDR2 as FQNEAQ (reference sequence). There are 14 residues in the CDR3. In DNA, the CDR3 is TGTGCCAGCAGCTTTCCGGGGACAGGGTTCGGCTACACCTTC. Encoded protein: CASSFPGTGFGYTF.

This clonotype was observed at least ten times. V is TRBV10-2 and J is TRBJ2-1; D is tentatively TRBD1 or TRBD2 (7 bases each). Germline assignment: CDR1 WSHSY and CDR2 SAAADI. The V gene lost 6 bases and the J gene lost 5 bases, with 20 bases spanning the gap. The CDR3 contains 16 residues. The CDR3 sequence: CASSGAGGLPNNEQFF. The CDR3, as DNA: TGCGCCAGCAGCGGAGCAGGGGGACTACCTAACAATGAGCAGTTCTTC.

This clonotype has just a few counts. With a much larger clone just one base away, this may be a read error. V is TRBV20-1 and J is TRBJ2-7; no definite D call. CDR3 length equals 11 residues. The V and J ends lost 1 base and 7 bases respectively, with 8 bases between them. From germline, CDR1 is DFQATT and CDR2 SNEGSKA (reference sequence). CDR3 nucleotides: TGCAGTGCTAGAGTCGGTAAAGAGCAGTACTTC. This gives the protein CSARVGKEQYF.

This clonotype was seen many times. This rearrangement joins TRBV5-1 to TRBJ2-1; D is possibly TRBD1 (6 bases). Trimming pared 4 bases from V and 4 bases from J, leaving 18 bases between. Germline V gene data show CDR1 as SGHRS and CDR2 as YFSETQ. The CDR3 has 16 amino acids. CDR3 protein: CASSVDSSTIYNEQFF. In DNA, the CDR3 is TGCGCCAGCAGCGTGGACAGTTCAACAATATACAATGAGCAGTTCTTC. The entire variable domain, with the rest obtained from reference TRBV5-1 and TRBJ2-1, is as follows: KAGVTQTPRYLIKTRGQQVTLSCSPISGHRSVSWYQQTPGQGLQFLFEYFSETQRNKGNFPGRFSGRQFSNSRSEMNVSTLELGDSALYLCASSVDSSTIYNEQFFGPGTRLTVL.

The sample holds many counts of this clonotype. The rearrangement joins TRBV5-5 to TRBJ2-1; D is perhaps TRBD2 (6 bases). The CDR3 runs to 16 residues. V was clipped by 0 bases and J by 2 bases, with 12 bases between them. Germline V CDR1 and CDR2: SGHKS, YYEKEE (reference sequence). CDR3 sequence: CASSLDRRGAYNEQFF. CDR3 DNA sequence: TGTGCCAGCAGCTTGGATCGGCGGGGAGCCTACAATGAGCAGTTCTTC. The full variable domain, in which reference TRBV5-5 and TRBJ2-1 provide the parts outside the CDR3, is DAGVTQSPTHLIKTRGQQVTLRCSPISGHKSVSWYQQVLGQGPQFIFQYYEKEERGRGNFPDRFSARQFPNYSSELNVNALLLGDSALYLCASSLDRRGAYNEQFFGPGTRLTVL.

This clonotype was seen at least ten times. CDR3 DNA: TGTGCCATCAGGGGCAGGGCCCATGGCTACACCTTC. Translating gives CAIRGRAHGYTF. The chain joins TRBV10-3 to TRBJ1-2; D may be TRBD1 (5 bases). V was pared by 6 bases and J by 6 bases, with 11 bases between. The CDR3 consists of 12 residues. The germline V gene has CDR1 ENHRY and CDR2 SYGVKD.

This clonotype showed up many times. The chain couples TRBV20-1 to TRBJ2-3; 8 bases line up with TRBD2. The trim removed 3 bases at V and 11 bases at J, leaving 16 bases unmatched. From germline, CDR1 is DFQATT and CDR2 SNEGSKA (reference sequence). The CDR3 extends over 15 amino acids. The CDR3, as DNA: TGCAGTGCTAGCTTGTTGGCGGGGGGCGCGTCGGGGCAGTATTTT. This encodes CSASLLAGGASGQYF.

V is TRBV5-1 and J is TRBJ1-2; TRBD1 agrees at 8 bases. V lost 4 bases to trimming and J lost 6 bases; unmatched junction nucleotides: 5. Germline lookup yields CDR1 SGHRS and CDR2 YFSETQ. The CDR3 is made up of 13 amino acids. The CDR3 nucleotides read TGCGCCAGCAGCCTACAGGGGGGGCATGGCTACACCTTC. Its protein is CASSLQGGHGYTF.